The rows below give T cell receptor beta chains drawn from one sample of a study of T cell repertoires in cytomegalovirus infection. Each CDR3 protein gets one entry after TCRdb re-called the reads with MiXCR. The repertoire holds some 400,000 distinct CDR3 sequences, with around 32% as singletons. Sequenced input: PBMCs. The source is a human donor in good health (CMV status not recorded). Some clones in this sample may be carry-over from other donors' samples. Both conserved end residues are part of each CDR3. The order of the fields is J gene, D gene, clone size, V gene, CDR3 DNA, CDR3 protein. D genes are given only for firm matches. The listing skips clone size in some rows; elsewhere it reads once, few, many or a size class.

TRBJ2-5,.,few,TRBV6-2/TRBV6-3,TGTGCCAGCAGTGGCATCGTCTCGGGAGAAGAGACCCAGTACTTC,CASSGIVSGEETQYF
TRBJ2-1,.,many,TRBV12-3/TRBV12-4,TGTGCCAGCAGTTTAGGTGGGGGGGCTAGGGAGCAGTTCTTC,CASSLGGGAREQFF
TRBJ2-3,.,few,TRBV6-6,TGTGCCATCTCGGACAAGAAAAACACAGATACGCAGTATTTT,CAISDKKNTDTQYF
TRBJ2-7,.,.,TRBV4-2,TGTGCCAGCAGCCACTTACCCTACTACGAGCAGTACTTC,CASSHLPYYEQYF
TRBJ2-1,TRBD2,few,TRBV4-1,TGCGCCAGCAGCCAAGGTCTAGCGGGGAACTACAATGAGCAGTTCTTC,CASSQGLAGNYNEQFF
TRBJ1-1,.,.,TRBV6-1,TGTGCCAGCAGTGAAGTAAAGTGGAGTAACACTGAAGCTTTCTTT,CASSEVKWSNTEAFF
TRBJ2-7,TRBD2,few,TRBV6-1,TGTGCCAGCAGACTAGCGGGCTACGAGCAGTACTTC,CASRLAGYEQYF
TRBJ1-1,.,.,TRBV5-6,TGTGCCAGCAGCTTGGAGGGGTTTTTGGGTAACACTGAAGCTTTCTTT,CASSLEGFLGNTEAFF
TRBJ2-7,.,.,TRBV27,TGTGCCAGCAGTGAGCAGGCAATAGGTTTTGAGCAGTACTTC,CASSEQAIGFEQYF
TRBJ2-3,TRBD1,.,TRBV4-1,TGCGCCAGCAGCCAAACGACAGGGCTTAGCACAGATACGCAGTATTTT,CASSQTTGLSTDTQYF
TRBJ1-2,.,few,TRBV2,TGTGCCAGCATAAGAGGGGGCTATGGCTACACCTTC,CASIRGGYGYTF
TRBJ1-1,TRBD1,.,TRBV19,TGTGCCAGTAGTATAAACCCACAGGGGGCGAGGACTGAAGCTTTCTTT,CASSINPQGARTEAFF
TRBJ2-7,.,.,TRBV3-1,TGTGCCAGCAGCCAAGATTGGGGGGAAACACCGTACGAGCAGTACTTC,CASSQDWGETPYEQYF
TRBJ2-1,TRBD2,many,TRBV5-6,TGTGCCAGCAGCTTGGAGATAGCGGGGGGGCAGACCTACAATGAGCAGTTCTTC,CASSLEIAGGQTYNEQFF
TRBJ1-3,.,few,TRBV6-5,TGTGCCAGCAGTTGGGCCCGCTCTGGAAACACCATATATTTT,CASSWARSGNTIYF
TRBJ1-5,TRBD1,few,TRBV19,TGTGCCAGTAGTATAGGGACAGGTTCGCAGCCCCAGCATTTT,CASSIGTGSQPQHF
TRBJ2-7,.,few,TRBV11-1,TGTGCCAGCAGCTACGCGGAGGGGGCCTACGAGCAGTACTTC,CASSYAEGAYEQYF
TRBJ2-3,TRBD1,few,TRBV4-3,TGCGCCAGCAGCCATAGGCCCGGACAGGGGGAGACAGATACGCAGTATTTT,CASSHRPGQGETDTQYF
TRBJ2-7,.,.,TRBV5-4,TGTGCCAGCAGCCAGGACCCAAGCGGCTACGAGCAGTACTTC,CASSQDPSGYEQYF
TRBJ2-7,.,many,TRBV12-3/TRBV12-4,TGTGCCAGCGGCGGGACAGTGTACGAGCAGTACTTC,CASGGTVYEQYF
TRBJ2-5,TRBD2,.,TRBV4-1,TGCGCCAGCAGCCTTTTAGCGGGCCCCCAAGAGACCCAGTACTTC,CASSLLAGPQETQYF
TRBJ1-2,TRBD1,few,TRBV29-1,TGCAGCGTTGAAGATCGGGACAGGGTCGATGGCTACACCTTC,CSVEDRDRVDGYTF
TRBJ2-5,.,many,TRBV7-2,TGTGCCAGCAGCTTAGTTCGCCAGGGAAACCAAGAGACCCAGTACTTC,CASSLVRQGNQETQYF
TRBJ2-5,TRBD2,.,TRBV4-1,TGCGCCAGCAGCCAAGTATTCTTAGCGGGGGCGGAGACCCAGTACTTC,CASSQVFLAGAETQYF
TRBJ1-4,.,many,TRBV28,TGTGCCAGCAGTGGCCGGGGGGCAACTAATGAAAAACTGTTTTTT,CASSGRGATNEKLFF
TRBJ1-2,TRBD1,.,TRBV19,TGTGCCAGTAGCCCACCGGGACAGGGAAACTATGGCTACACCTTC,CASSPPGQGNYGYTF
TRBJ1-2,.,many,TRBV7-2,TGTGCCAGCAGCTCCGAGGGTTTCGCAACCTATGGCTACACCTTC,CASSSEGFATYGYTF
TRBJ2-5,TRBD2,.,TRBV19,TGTGCCACCCGGACTAGCGGCCAAGAGACCCAGGACTTC,CATRTSGQETQDF
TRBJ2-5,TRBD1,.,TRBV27,TGTGCCAGCAGTTTACAGGGACAGGGAGAGACCCAGTACTTC,CASSLQGQGETQYF
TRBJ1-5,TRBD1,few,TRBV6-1,TGTGCCAGCACTGAAACAAGGGGGCTTCAGCCCCAGCATTTT,CASTETRGLQPQHF
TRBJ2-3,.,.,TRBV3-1,TGTGCCAGCAGTCCAAAGGTTACAGGGACGCAGTATTTT,CASSPKVTGTQYF
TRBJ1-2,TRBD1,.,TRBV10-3,TGTGCCATCTGTGGTGACAGGGAGGTCTATGGCTACACCTTC,CAICGDREVYGYTF
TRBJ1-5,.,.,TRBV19,TGTGCCAGTAGTACCAATCAGCCAACTCGGCCCCAGCATTTT,CASSTNQPTRPQHF
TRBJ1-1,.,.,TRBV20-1,TGCAGTGCTAGAGATCATGGGGGCCCGGGGGGTTTCTTT,CSARDHGGPGGFF
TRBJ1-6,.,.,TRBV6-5,TGTGCCAGCAGTTACGATACAAGCTATAATGCCCCCCTCCACTTT,CASSYDTSYNAPLHF
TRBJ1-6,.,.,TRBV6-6,TGTGCCAGCAGCCCAGGGAGTCATAATTCACCCCTCCACTTT,CASSPGSHNSPLHF
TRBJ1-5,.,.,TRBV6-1,TGTGCCAGCAGCCACCCACCACAGGCTAGCGGGACTCAGCCCCAGCATTTT,CASSHPPQASGTQPQHF
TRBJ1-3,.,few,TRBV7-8,TGTGCCAGCAGCCCAAACCCCTGGAACTCTGGAAACACCATATATTTT,CASSPNPWNSGNTIYF
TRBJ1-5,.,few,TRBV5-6,TGTGCCAGCAGCTTGGCGATGCAGGCAAGGCAGCCCCAGCATTTT,CASSLAMQARQPQHF
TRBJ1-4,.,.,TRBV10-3,TGTGCCACTAAGACCGGAACCACTAATGAAAAACTGTTTTTT,CATKTGTTNEKLFF
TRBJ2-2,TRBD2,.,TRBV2,TGTGCCAGCGTTGCAGCGGGGGGTCCATACACCGGGGAGCTGTTTTTT,CASVAAGGPYTGELFF
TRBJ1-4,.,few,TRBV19,TGTGCCAGTAGTAACCCCCCGAGGTGGGCAACTAATGAAAAACTGTTTTTT,CASSNPPRWATNEKLFF
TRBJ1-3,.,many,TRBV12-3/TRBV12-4,TGTGCCAGCAGTCAGGGAACTGGAAACACCATATATTTT,CASSQGTGNTIYF
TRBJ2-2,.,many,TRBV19,TGTGCCAGTAGTATCTTTCCAAGTTACGGATCGCGGCGGGGGGAGCTGTTTTTT,CASSIFPSYGSRRGELFF
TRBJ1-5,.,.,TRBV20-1,TGCAGTGCTTTTGATCCGAATAGCAATCAGCCCCAGCATTTT,CSAFDPNSNQPQHF